The present T cell receptor beta chain was sequenced within a study of T cell responses to AZD1222 COVID-19 vaccine. V was trimmed by 1 base and J by 3 bases, leaving 7 bases between them. The CDR3 is 13 residues long. The germline CDR1 and CDR2 sequences are KGHSH and LQKENI. Using immunoSEQ multiplex PCR, the repertoire was profiled, and TCRdb retains in-frame clones only, with some absent. The repertoire holds about 150,000 clones, with roughly nine tenths as singletons. Findings and caveats of the study: Repertoire collection took place solely once the T cell response had peaked. Following two doses of AZD1222, Spike-specific TCR breadth and depth rose. Spike was spanned by vaccine-associated CD4 TCRs, which were dominant at 160-218 and 743-854. Clonal diversity was possibly underestimated, and white British individuals and females predominated among donors.

The count of this clone is one. Antigen: not known. The clonotype was recovered from an adult who received the AZD1222 COVID-19 vaccine. The starting material was peripheral blood, obtained 28 days after the second AZD1222 dose. V usage is TRBV18 and J usage is TRBJ2-7; D may be TRBD1 (5 bases). CDR3 nucleotide sequence: TGTGCCAGCTCACCACAGGGGAACTACGAGCAGTACTTC. Translated: CASSPQGNYEQYF.